The text below deals with one T cell receptor beta chain. This specimen comes from a study of blood T cell repertoires in COVID-19. The CDR3 runs 14 residues. Deletions cut 3 bases from V and 2 bases from J, with 10 bases between. Germline assignment: CDR1 SEHNR and CDR2 FQNEAQ (reference sequence). The repertoire was sequenced with immunoSEQ multiplex PCR; TCRdb's copy has only in-frame clones and lacks some. The sample records approximately 110,000 clones, around nine tenths being singletons. The chain is built from TRBV7-9 and TRBJ1-2; D is unclear. This receptor was obtained from a man between 40 and 49 years old with acute or convalescent COVID-19. Sequenced sample: peripheral blood. The chain's CDR3 is CASSFGEDNYGYTF. The CDR3, as DNA: TGTGCCAGCAGCTTTGGGGAGGACAACTATGGCTACACCTTC.